The T cell receptor (beta chain) described here comes from a study of Ad26.COV2.S vaccination and SARS-CoV-2 variants. Overall study: The donor belonged to the COV1001 Ad26.COV2.S trial arm. Ad26.COV2.S, an intramuscular injection, was given once or twice 56 days apart.

TCRdb's copy holds only in-frame clones and misses some; the assay was immunoSEQ multiplex PCR. The data contain fewer than 600,000 clones, nearly 90% of them singletons. In the case of this clone: The antigen remains unidentified.

Study-wide points: Total T cell responses, in the TCR breadth and depth analyses, may have been underestimated.

Germline values: CDR1 LGHNA, CDR2 YSLEER. V lost 0 bases and J 0 bases, leaving 9 bases between the germline ends. The CDR3 length is 17 residues. The treatment is: about 20 received Ad26.COV2.S at low or high dose, single or two shots; about 5 received placebo; per-sample allocation not given. Day 63 after the first vaccine or placebo injection was the time point for sampling. The donor's status was that of an adult aged 18-55 years in Boston. This clonotype was obtained from a person aged 18 to 65 who received the Ad26.COV2.S COVID-19 vaccine or a placebo. Specimen: peripheral blood, collected in a trial of Ad26.COV2.S vaccine versus placebo. J is TRBJ2-6 and V is TRBV4-3; D not resolved. CDR3 in amino acids: CASSQDSPSSGANVLTF. CDR3 coding DNA: TGCGCCAGCAGCCAAGATAGCCCTTCCTCTGGGGCCAACGTCCTGACTTTC.